The T cell receptor (beta chain) described here comes from a study of T cell repertoires in cytomegalovirus infection. Study at large: Both a matching HLA type and CMV infection were indicated by public TCR beta signatures.

Many counts were recorded for this clonotype. TCRdb redid the calling of the reads with MiXCR, one entry per CDR3 protein. The profile covers a few hundred thousand distinct CDR3 sequences, with 15% to 20% appearing a single time and around 10% taken by the ten largest. The origin of this receptor is a human donor in good health (CMV status not recorded). Some clones in this sample may be carry-over from other donors' samples. Sequencing used PBMCs.

CDR3 protein: CASSPASGMGETQYF. The CDR3 coding sequence is TGTGCCAGCAGCCCCGCTAGCGGGATGGGAGAGACCCAGTACTTC. This chain links TRBV7-2 with TRBJ2-5, with TRBD2 identical over 9 bases. The length of the CDR3 is 15 residues. Per germline, CDR1 SGHTA and CDR2 FQGNSA. V trimming: 5 bases; J trimming: 4 bases; junction bases outside the gene matches: 8. Filled out from reference TRBV7-2 and TRBJ2-5, the complete variable domain reads GAGVSQSPSNKVTEKGKDVELRCDPISGHTALYWYRQSLGQGLEFLIYFQGNSAPDKSGLPSDRFSAERTGGSVSTLTIQRTQQEDSAVYLCASSPASGMGETQYFGPGTRLLVL.